Listed below are T cell receptor beta chains from one sample, sequenced in a study of T cells after yellow fever vaccination. TCRdb re-called the 5' RACE reads through MiXCR, storing one row per CDR3 protein. The sample records some 350,000 distinct CDR3 sequences, roughly 4% being singletons. The sample here was PBMCs, taken 5 days after the yellow fever booster vaccination. The receptors come from a man between 18 and 29 years old who received the YFV17D yellow fever vaccine. Both conserved end residues are trimmed from each CDR3. The D gene is left open where the match is weak. Size values are once, few and many counts, or a class for expanded clones, and some rows have none.

j_gene | v_gene | d_gene | abundance | CDR3aa
TRBJ2-3 | TRBV3-1 | NA | NA | ASTLRSADTQY
TRBJ1-1 | TRBV4-3 | NA | NA | ASSQETSMNTEAF
TRBJ2-5 | TRBV5-6 | NA | many | ASSADLGNQETQY
TRBJ2-5 | TRBV24-1 | NA | many | ATSDSGGPETQY
TRBJ2-3 | TRBV2 | NA | NA | ASTGNTDTQY
TRBJ1-2 | TRBV6-5 | NA | NA | ASSRGADYGYT
TRBJ2-1 | TRBV25-1 | NA | few | ASSEWGEQF
TRBJ2-5 | TRBV11-2 | TRBD2 | few | ASSWGGGTQETQY
TRBJ2-1 | TRBV6-6 | NA | NA | ASSWSSSYNEQF
TRBJ2-2 | TRBV5-4 | NA | few | AANPGAENTGELF
TRBJ2-1 | TRBV12-3/TRBV12-4 | NA | many | ASKSTSSYNEQF
TRBJ1-1 | TRBV6-2/TRBV6-3 | NA | many | ASSYQGLRTEAF
TRBJ1-2 | TRBV4-1 | NA | few | ASSQAPQRRAGYT
TRBJ2-1 | TRBV9 | TRBD2 | many | ASSVTAGGFNEQF
TRBJ2-1 | TRBV19 | NA | few | ASSIGRGSYNEQF
TRBJ1-2 | TRBV20-1 | NA | NA | SANTPGIPYGYT
TRBJ1-1 | TRBV19 | NA | NA | ASRIRSANTEAF
TRBJ2-5 | TRBV12-3/TRBV12-4 | TRBD1 | NA | ASLRGLGETQY
TRBJ2-5 | TRBV12-3/TRBV12-4 | NA | many | ASSPSSETQY
TRBJ2-3 | TRBV28 | NA | few | ASSLLALSTDTQY
TRBJ1-2 | TRBV4-3 | NA | many | ASSQDALGVHYGYT
TRBJ1-5 | TRBV4-3 | NA | many | ASSQVVADQPQH
TRBJ2-1 | TRBV7-9 | TRBD1 | NA | ASSPTAGTGTENEQF
TRBJ1-2 | TRBV20-1 | TRBD1 | few | SATKGRGQGGYT
TRBJ1-3 | TRBV5-1 | NA | few | ASSLGETGNTIY
TRBJ2-2 | TRBV5-1 | TRBD1 | few | ASSPAGQGNTGELF
TRBJ2-7 | TRBV29-1 | TRBD2 | few | SVHSGGTYEQY
TRBJ2-1 | TRBV11-1 | NA | many | ASSLSPSAALYNEQF
TRBJ1-1 | TRBV6-2/TRBV6-3 | NA | few | ASSYPGFANTEAF
TRBJ1-3 | TRBV7-9 | NA | few | ASSPEAGTISGNTIY
TRBJ2-2 | TRBV25-1 | NA | few | ASSARVTGELF
TRBJ1-1 | TRBV5-1 | NA | many | ASSLGGRDGNTEAF
TRBJ2-7 | TRBV10-3 | TRBD1 | NA | AISERDRVWFEQY
TRBJ2-2 | TRBV11-3 | NA | many | ASSLEYAGELF
TRBJ1-2 | TRBV6-5 | NA | few | ASSYRGGVPAYGYT
TRBJ2-2 | TRBV7-9 | NA | NA | ASSLTHGELF
TRBJ2-1 | TRBV4-3 | NA | few | ASSQPGYNEQF
TRBJ2-3 | TRBV20-1 | NA | once | SARGAVGSTDTQY
TRBJ2-1 | TRBV9 | TRBD2 | few | ASSVVAGGLYNEQF
TRBJ1-4 | TRBV6-5 | NA | few | ASSYSTGGEKLF